This TCR beta chain was identified in a study of cytomegalovirus exposure and HLA in healthy donors. Regarding the study as a whole: An apparent linkage of common viral pathogens to several of the most significant clusters emerged in a later analysis. Owing to their indistinguishability, certain V segments, notably TRBV6-2 and TRBV6-3, were excluded. It was likely that a cluster of highly shared sequence variants was a sequencing artifact.

Researchers ran the PCR with 60 Vbeta and 13 Jbeta primers. Measured with immunoSEQ multiplex PCR; TCRdb has only the in-frame clones, and not every one. This sample has about 140,000 clones, with around 77% found just once. Points on this clone: Its antigen is unidentified.

Trimming cost V 5 bases and J 0 bases, with 13 bases left between them. The CDR3 length is 15 residues. Germline V lookup: CDR1 LNHDA, CDR2 SQIVND (reference sequence). Sequencing was carried out using PBMCs. The sequence derives from a young man in good health and CMV-seronegative. The chain has TRBV19 and TRBJ1-1; the D is unclear. This CDR3 is CASSVPGLMNTEAFF. CDR3 bases: TGTGCCAGTAGTGTGCCGGGTCTTATGAACACTGAAGCTTTCTTT.